The clone carrying this TCR beta chain showed up many times. What it recognizes is unknown. Expressed TCRB transcripts were sequenced after all isolated RNA was converted to cDNA. Some clones are missing from TCRdb's copy, which holds only in-frame ones; the method was immunoSEQ multiplex PCR. The table lists about 240,000 clones, 27% of them singletons, with under 5% in the top ten. Deletions cut 0 bases from V and 6 bases from J, with 11 bases between. Germline assignment: CDR1 LGHNA and CDR2 YSLEER. The CDR3 has 15 residues. These data belong to a study of beta chain features in type 1 diabetes. Turning to the study itself: There were approximately 100,000,000 sorted cells examined across all samples. Study outcomes and limitations: Within each of all four CD4+ subsets, Type 1 diabetes patients had TCRB CDR3s that were moderately but significantly shorter.

V and J are TRBV4-3 and TRBJ2-2; D possibly corresponds to TRBD2 (6 bases). This receptor was obtained from a man younger than 45 in good health. What was sequenced was central memory CD4+ T cells from blood. In DNA, the CDR3 is TGCGCCAGCAGCCAAGAGATAGCGGCGGCCGGGGAGCTGTTTTTT. Encoded protein: CASSQEIAAAGELFF.